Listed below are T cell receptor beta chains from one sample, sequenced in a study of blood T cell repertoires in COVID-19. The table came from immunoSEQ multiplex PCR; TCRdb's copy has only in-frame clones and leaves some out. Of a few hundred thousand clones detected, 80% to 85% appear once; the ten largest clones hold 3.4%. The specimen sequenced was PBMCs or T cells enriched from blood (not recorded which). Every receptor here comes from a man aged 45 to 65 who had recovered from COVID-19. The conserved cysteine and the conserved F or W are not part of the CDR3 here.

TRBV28	ASSFRTEGAGNTIY
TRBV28	ASSYSRYGYT
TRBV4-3	ASSQDPGGPDTQY
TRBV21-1	ASSKPYGFHEQY
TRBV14	ASSQGEYQPQH
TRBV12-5	ASGPRLAAGYEQY
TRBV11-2	ASSLEPGKDSPLH
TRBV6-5	ASSYSNPGTGEKLF
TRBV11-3	ASSGQGALSSYNEQF
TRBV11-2	ASSPTAKGGYT